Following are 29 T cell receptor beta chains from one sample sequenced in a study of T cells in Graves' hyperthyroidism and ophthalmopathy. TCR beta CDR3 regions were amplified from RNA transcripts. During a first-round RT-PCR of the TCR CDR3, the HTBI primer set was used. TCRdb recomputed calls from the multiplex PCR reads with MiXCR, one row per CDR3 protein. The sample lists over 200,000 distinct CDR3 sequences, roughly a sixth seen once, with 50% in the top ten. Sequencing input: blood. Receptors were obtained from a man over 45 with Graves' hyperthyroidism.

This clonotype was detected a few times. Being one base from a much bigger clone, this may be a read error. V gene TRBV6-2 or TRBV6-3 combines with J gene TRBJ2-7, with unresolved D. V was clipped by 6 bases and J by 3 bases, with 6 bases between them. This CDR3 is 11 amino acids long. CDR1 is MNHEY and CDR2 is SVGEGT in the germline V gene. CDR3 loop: CASREVYEQYF. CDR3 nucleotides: TGTGCCAGCAGAGAGGTCTACGAGCAGTACTTC.

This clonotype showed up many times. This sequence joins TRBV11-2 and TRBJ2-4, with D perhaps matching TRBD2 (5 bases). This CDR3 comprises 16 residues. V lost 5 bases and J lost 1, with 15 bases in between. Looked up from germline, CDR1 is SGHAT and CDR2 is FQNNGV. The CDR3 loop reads CASSLAPGVAKNIQYF. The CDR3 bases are TGTGCCAGCAGCCTGGCGCCCGGGGTCGCCAAAAACATTCAGTACTTC.

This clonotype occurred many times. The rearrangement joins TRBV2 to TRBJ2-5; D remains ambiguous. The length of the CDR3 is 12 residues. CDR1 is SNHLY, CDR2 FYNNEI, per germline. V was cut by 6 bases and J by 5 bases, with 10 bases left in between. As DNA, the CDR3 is TGTGCCAGCAGAAGGGAAGGGGAGACCCAGTACTTC. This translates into CASRREGETQYF. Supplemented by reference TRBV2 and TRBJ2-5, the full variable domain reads EPEVTQTPSHQVTQMGQEVILRCVPISNHLYFYWYRQILGQKVEFLVSFYNNEISEKSEIFDDQFSVERPDGSNFTLKIRSTKLEDSAMYFCASRREGETQYFGPGTRLLVL.

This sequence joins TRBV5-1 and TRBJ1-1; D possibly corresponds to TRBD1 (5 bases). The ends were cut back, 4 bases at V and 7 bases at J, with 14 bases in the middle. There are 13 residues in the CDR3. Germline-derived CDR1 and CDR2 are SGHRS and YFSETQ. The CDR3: CASSIAGASEAFF. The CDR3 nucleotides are TGCGCCAGCAGCATCGCCGGGGCGAGTGAAGCTTTCTTT.

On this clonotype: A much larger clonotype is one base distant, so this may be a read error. CDR3 residues: CASRIRAGGNTGGLFF. The CDR3 nucleotides read TGTGCCAGCAGAATCCGAGCGGGGGGGAACACCGGGGGGCTGTTTTTT. This sequence joins TRBV2 and TRBJ2-2; 10 positions agree with TRBD2. CDR1 is SNHLY and CDR2 is FYNNEI in the germline V gene. The CDR3 loop spans 16 amino acids.

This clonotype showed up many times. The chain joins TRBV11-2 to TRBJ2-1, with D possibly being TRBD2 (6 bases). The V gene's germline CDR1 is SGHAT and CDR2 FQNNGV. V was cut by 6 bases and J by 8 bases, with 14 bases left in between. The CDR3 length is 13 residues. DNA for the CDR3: TGTGCCAGCAGACCCACTAGCAGCTATGAGCAGTTCTTC. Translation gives CASRPTSSYEQFF.

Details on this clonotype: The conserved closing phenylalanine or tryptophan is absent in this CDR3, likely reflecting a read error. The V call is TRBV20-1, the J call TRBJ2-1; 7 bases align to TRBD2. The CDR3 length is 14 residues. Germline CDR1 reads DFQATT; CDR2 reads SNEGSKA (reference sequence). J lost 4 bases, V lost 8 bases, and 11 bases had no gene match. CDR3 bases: TGCAGTACCCCTACTAGCGCGGATTACAATGAGCAGTTCCTC. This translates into CSTPTSADYNEQFL.

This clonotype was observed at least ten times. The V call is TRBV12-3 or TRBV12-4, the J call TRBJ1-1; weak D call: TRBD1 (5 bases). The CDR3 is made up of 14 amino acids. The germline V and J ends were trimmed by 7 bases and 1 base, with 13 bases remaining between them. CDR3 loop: CASTNLGGNTEAFF. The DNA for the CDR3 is TGTGCCAGCACTAACCTTGGGGGGAACACTGAAGCTTTCTTT.

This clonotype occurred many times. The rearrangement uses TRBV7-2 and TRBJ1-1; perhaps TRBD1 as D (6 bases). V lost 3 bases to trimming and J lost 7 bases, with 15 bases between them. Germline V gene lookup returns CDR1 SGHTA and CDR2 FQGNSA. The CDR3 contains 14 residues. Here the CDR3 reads CASSFFPGDDEAFF. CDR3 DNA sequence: TGTGCCAGCAGCTTTTTCCCAGGGGACGATGAAGCTTTCTTT.

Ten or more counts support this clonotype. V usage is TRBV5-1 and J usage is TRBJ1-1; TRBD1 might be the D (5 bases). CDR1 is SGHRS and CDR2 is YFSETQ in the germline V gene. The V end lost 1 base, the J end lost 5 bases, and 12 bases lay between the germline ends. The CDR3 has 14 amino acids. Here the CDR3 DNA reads TGCGCCAGCAGCTTGACTCAGGGTAGGACTGAAGCTTTCTTT. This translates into CASSLTQGRTEAFF.

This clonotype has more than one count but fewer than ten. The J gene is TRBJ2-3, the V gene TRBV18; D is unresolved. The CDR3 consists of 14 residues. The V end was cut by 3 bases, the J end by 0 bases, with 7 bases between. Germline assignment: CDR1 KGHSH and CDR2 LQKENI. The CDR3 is CASSPASSTDTQYF. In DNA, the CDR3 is TGTGCCAGCTCACCCGCGTCTAGCACAGATACGCAGTATTTT.

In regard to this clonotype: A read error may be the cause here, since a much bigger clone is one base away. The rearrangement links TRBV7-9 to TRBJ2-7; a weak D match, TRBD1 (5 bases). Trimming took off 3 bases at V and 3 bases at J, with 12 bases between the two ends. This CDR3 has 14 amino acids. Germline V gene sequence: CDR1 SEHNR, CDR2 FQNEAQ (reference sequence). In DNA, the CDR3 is TGTGCCAGCAGCTTTCTTGACAGCCTCTACGAGCAGTACTTC. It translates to CASSFLDSLYEQYF.

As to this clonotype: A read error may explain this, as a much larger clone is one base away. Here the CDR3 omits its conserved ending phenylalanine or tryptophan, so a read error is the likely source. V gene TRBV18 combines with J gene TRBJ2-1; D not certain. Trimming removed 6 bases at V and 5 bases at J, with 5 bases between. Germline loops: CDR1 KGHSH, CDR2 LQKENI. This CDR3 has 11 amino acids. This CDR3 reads CASSRDNEQFS. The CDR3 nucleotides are TGTGCCAGCTCCCGGGACAATGAGCAGTTCTCC.

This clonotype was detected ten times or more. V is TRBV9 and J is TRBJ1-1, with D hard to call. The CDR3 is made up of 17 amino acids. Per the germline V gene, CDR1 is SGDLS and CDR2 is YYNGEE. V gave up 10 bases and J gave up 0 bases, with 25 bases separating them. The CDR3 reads CARLAGPPNTMNTEAFF. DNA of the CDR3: TGTGCCCGACTCGCGGGTCCGCCGAATACCATGAACACTGAAGCTTTCTTT.

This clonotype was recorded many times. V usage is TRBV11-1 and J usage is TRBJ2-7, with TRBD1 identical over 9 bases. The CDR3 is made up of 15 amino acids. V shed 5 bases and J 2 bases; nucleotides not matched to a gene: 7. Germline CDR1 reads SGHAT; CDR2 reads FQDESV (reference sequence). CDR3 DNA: TGTGCCAGCAGCATCACAGGGGGCAGCGCCTACGAGCAGTACTTC. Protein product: CASSITGGSAYEQYF.

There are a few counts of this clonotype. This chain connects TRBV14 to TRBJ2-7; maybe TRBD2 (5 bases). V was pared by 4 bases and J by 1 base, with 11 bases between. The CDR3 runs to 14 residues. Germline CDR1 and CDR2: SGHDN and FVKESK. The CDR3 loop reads CASSRSLGSYEQYF. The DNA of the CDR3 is TGTGCCAGCAGCCGTTCACTAGGATCCTACGAGCAGTACTTC. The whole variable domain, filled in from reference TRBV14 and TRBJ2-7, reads EAGVTQFPSHSVIEKGQTVTLRCDPISGHDNLYWYRRVMGKEIKFLLHFVKESKQDESGMPNNRFLAERTGGTYSTLKVQPAELEDSGVYFCASSRSLGSYEQYFGPGTRLTVT.

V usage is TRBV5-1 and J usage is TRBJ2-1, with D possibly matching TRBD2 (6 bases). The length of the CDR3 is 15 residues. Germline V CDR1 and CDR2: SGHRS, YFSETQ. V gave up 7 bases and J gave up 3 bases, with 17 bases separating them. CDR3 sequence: CASGPGSGDYNEQFF. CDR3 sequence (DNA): TGCGCCAGCGGGCCGGGGTCGGGGGACTACAATGAGCAGTTCTTC.

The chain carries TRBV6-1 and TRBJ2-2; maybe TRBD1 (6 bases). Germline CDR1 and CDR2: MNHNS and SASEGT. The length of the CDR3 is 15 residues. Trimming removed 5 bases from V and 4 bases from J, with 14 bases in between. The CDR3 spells CASSRDPRGTGELFF. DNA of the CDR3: TGTGCCAGCAGTCGGGACCCCAGGGGCACCGGGGAGCTGTTTTTT.

CDR3 residues: CAIRQGYNQPQHF. In DNA, the CDR3 is TGTGCCATCAGACAGGGGTACAATCAGCCCCAGCATTTT. The genes are TRBV10-3 and TRBJ1-5, with 7 bases that match TRBD1. Germline-derived CDR1 and CDR2 are ENHRY and SYGVKD. With 6 bases clipped from V and 3 bases from J, the junction kept 2 bases outside the gene matches. The CDR3 spans 13 residues.

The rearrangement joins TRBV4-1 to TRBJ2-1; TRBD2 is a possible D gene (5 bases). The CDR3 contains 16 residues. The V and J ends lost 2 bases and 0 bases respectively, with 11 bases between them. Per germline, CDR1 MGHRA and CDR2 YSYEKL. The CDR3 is CASSQLAGLSYNEQFF. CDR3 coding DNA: TGCGCCAGCAGCCAACTAGCAGGACTCTCCTACAATGAGCAGTTCTTC.

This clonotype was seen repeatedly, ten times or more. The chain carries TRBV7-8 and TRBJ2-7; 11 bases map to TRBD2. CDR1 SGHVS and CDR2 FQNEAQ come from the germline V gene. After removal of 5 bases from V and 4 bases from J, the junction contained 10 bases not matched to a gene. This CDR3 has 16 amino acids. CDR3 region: CASSPHLTSGAYEQYF. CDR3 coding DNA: TGTGCCAGCAGCCCCCACCTGACTAGCGGGGCTTACGAGCAGTACTTC.

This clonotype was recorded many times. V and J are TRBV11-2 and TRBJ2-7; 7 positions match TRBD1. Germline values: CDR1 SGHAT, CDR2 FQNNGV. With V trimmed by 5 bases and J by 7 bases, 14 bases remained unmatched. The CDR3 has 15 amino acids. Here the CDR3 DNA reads TGTGCCAGCAGCCCAGGGACAGCGAGTTTTAATGAGCAGTACTTC. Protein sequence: CASSPGTASFNEQYF.

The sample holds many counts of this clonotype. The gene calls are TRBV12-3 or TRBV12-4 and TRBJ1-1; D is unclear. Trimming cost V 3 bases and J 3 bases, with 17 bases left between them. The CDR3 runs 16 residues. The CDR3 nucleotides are TGTGCCAGCAGTTTTGATACGGGTCGTCCCCACACTGAAGCTTTCTTT. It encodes CASSFDTGRPHTEAFF.

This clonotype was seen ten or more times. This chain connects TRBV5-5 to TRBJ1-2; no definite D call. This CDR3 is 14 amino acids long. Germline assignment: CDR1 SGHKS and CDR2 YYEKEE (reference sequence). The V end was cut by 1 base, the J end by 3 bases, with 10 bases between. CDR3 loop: CASSLRDLDYGYTF. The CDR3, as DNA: TGTGCCAGCAGCTTGCGGGATTTGGACTATGGCTACACCTTC.

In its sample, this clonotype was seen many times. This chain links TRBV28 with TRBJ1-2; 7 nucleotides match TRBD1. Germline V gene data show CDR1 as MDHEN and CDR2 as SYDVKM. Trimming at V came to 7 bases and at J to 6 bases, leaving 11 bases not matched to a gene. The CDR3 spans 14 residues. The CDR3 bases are TGTGCCAGCACCTTAGACAGGGAAGTGGATGGCTACACCTTC. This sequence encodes CASTLDREVDGYTF.

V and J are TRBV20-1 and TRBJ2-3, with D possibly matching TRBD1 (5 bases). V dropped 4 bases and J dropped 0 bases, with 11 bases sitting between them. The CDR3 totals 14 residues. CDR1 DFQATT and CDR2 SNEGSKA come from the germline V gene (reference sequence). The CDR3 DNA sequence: TGCAGTGCTACCCGACAGACTAGCACAGATACGCAGTATTTT. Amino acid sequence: CSATRQTSTDTQYF.

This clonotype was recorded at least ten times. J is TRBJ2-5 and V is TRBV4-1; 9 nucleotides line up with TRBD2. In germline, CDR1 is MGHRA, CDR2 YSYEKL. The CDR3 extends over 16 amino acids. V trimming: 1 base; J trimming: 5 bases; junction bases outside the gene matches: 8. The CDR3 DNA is TGCGCCAGCAGCCAAGTGGGACTAGCTGGGTGGGAGACCCAGTACTTC. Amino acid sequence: CASSQVGLAGWETQYF.

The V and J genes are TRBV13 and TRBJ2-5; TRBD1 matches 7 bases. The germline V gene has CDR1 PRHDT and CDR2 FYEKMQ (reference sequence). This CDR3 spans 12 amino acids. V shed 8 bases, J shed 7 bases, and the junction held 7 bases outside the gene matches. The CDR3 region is CASDREDGTQYF. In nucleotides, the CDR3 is TGTGCCAGCGACAGGGAAGATGGGACCCAGTACTTC.

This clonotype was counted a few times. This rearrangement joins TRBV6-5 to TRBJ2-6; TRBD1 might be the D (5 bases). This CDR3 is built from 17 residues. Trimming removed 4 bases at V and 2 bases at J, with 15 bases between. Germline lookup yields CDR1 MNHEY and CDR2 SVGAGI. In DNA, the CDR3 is TGTGCCAGCAGTTCTGGGCAGGGAAGACCTGGGGCCAACGTCCTGACTTTC. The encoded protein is CASSSGQGRPGANVLTF.